This T cell receptor (beta chain) was recovered during a study of cytomegalovirus exposure and HLA in healthy donors. In the PCR, 60 Vbeta and 13 Jbeta primers were used. As originally analysed: In a later analysis, the count reached about 75 million unique TCR beta chains, with 10 million to 11 million shared. Some clones are missing from TCRdb's copy, which holds only in-frame ones; the method was immunoSEQ multiplex PCR. Clonal size and the V and J genes are those of that table, whereas D and trimming came from the DNA. The profile shows 85,000 to 130,000 clones, roughly four fifths of them singletons. Study results and limitations: A later analysis reportedly identified an Asian-associated ancestry cluster as carrying fewer N-insertions than the approximately 670-donor mean. There were 160 or so TCR beta chains listed as cytomegalovirus-associated.

Trimming took 5 bases from V and 4 from J; bases not matched to a gene: 6. Germline values: CDR1 SGHRS, CDR2 YFSETQ. The CDR3 contains 14 residues. For this clone: Antigen: not known.

Sequencing was performed on PBMCs. The chain links TRBV5-1 to TRBJ2-7; TRBD1 agrees at 10 bases. The sequence was collected from a woman between 45 and 65 years old in good health and CMV-seropositive. DNA for the CDR3: TGCGCCAGCAGAGCCGGGACAGGGGCTTACGAGCAGTACTTC. Amino acids: CASRAGTGAYEQYF.